Below, 25 T cell receptor beta chains from the same sample are listed, as sequenced in a study of blood T cell repertoires in COVID-19 (TCRdb year 2020). Library prep was done by the immunoSEQ multiplex PCR assay. TCRdb provides this immuneACCESS table in a form limited to in-frame rearrangements. Some clones are lacking; in checked studies, under half of them reflect an unresolved V gene, and why the rest are absent is not known. The sample table holds approximately 350,000 clones, of which more than 70% were seen once. The leading ten clones occupy approximately 7.4% of the sample. The sequenced sample consisted of peripheral blood. The receptors shown here come from a woman between 65 and 79 years old with COVID-19, enrolled during active disease.

The chain employs TRBV23-1 and TRBJ2-7; 11 nucleotides agree with TRBD2. TRBV23-1 carries the ORF label, with uncertain function. This CDR3 is 19 amino acids long. J lost 1 base, V lost 0 bases, and 11 bases had no gene match. The CDR3 here is CASSQSRSGGARKSYEQYF. CDR3 sequence (DNA): TGCGCCAGCAGTCAATCACGTAGCGGGGGGGCCAGGAAGTCCTACGAGCAGTACTTC.

The chain combines TRBV11-2 with TRBJ1-5; D ambiguous. Trimming stripped 0 bases from V and 4 bases from J, with 16 bases between. CDR1 is SGHAT and CDR2 is FQNNGV in the germline V gene. The CDR3 runs 17 residues. The CDR3 nucleotides read TGTGCCAGCAGCTTAGATGGGAGCGGGGAGTGGAATCAGCCCCAGCATTTT. Protein product: CASSLDGSGEWNQPQHF.

This clone showed up just a few times. V gene TRBV4-3 combines with J gene TRBJ1-1; 7 bases align to TRBD1. Trimming took 1 base from V and 5 from J; bases not matched to a gene: 4. This CDR3 contains 14 residues. Per germline, CDR1 LGHNA and CDR2 YSLEER. DNA of the CDR3: TGCGCCAGCAGCCAAGTGACAGGGCGTACTGAAGCTTTCTTT. Translation gives CASSQVTGRTEAFF.

The genes are TRBV5-8 and TRBJ1-5; a weak D match, TRBD1 (5 bases). The CDR3 totals 12 residues. V gave up 3 bases and J gave up 14 bases, with 15 bases separating them. Germline-derived CDR1 and CDR2 are SGHTS and YDEGEE. The CDR3 DNA reads as TGTGCCAGCAGCTCGCGAGGCGGGGCTGAGCATTTT. Residues: CASSSRGGAEHF.

The V gene is TRBV27, the J gene TRBJ2-1, with 7 bases aligning to TRBD2. The CDR3 is made up of 16 amino acids. Germline V gene sequence: CDR1 MNHEY, CDR2 SMNVEV (reference sequence). V shed 0 bases and J 4 bases; nucleotides not matched to a gene: 6. The CDR3 bases are TGTGCCAGCAGTTTATCGTTCCGGGGGGTTTACAATGAGCAGTTCTTC. Its protein is CASSLSFRGVYNEQFF.

The chain recombines TRBV7-3 with TRBJ2-3; D is undetermined. There are 13 residues in the CDR3. The ends were cut back, 2 bases at V and 5 bases at J, with 8 bases in the middle. Germline CDR1 SGHTA, CDR2 FQGTGA. The CDR3: CASSLDSRDTQYF. CDR3 sequence (DNA): TGTGCCAGCAGCTTAGATTCGCGAGATACGCAGTATTTT.

This rearrangement joins TRBV18 to TRBJ2-1; 8 nucleotides agree with TRBD1. The CDR3 runs 16 residues. CDR1 KGHSH and CDR2 LQKENI come from the germline V gene. V was clipped by 6 bases and J by 4 bases; unmatched bases: 11. The CDR3 nucleotides are TGTGCCAGCTCCCCCGATCGGACAGGGAATTACAATGAGCAGTTCTTC. Translation gives CASSPDRTGNYNEQFF.

J is TRBJ1-1 and V is TRBV24-1; D unclear. The CDR3 is 13 residues long. Between the trimmed V and J ends, which lost 3 bases and 4 bases, there was a span of 8 bases. Germline V gene data show CDR1 as KGHDR and CDR2 as SFDVKD. The CDR3 DNA is TGTGCCACCAGTGATGCGGCTGTCACTGAAGCTTTCTTT. This sequence encodes CATSDAAVTEAFF.

The V and J genes are TRBV30 and TRBJ1-3; TRBD1 matches 11 bases. Per the germline V gene, CDR1 is GTSNPN and CDR2 is SVGIG (reference sequence). The ends lost 7 bases at V and 0 bases at J; junction bases unmatched: 8. The CDR3 is made up of 16 amino acids. The CDR3 coding sequence is TGTGCCTTCCCCGGGACAGGGGGTACCTCTGGAAACACCATATATTTT. Translation gives CAFPGTGGTSGNTIYF.

The chain has TRBV3-1 (or the pseudogene TRBV3-2) and TRBJ1-2; 9 nucleotides align to TRBD1. V dropped 4 bases and J dropped 6; count of bases not matched to a gene: 3. Per germline, CDR1 LGHDT and CDR2 YNNKEL (reference sequence). The CDR3 runs 13 residues. The CDR3: CASSPRTGDGYTF. DNA of the CDR3: TGTGCCAGCAGCCCCCGGACAGGGGATGGCTACACCTTC.

The chain combines TRBV5-1 with TRBJ1-1; a weak D match, TRBD1 (6 bases). V was pared by 4 bases and J by 6 bases, with 16 bases between. This CDR3 is 14 amino acids long. The germline gives CDR1 SGHRS, CDR2 YFSETQ. For the CDR3, the DNA is TGCGCCAGCAGCGTACAGGGAGCTAGGTCTGAAGCTTTCTTT. Encoded protein: CASSVQGARSEAFF.

The V and J genes are TRBV5-1 and TRBJ2-5, with 7 bases lining up with TRBD2. Germline V lookup: CDR1 SGHRS, CDR2 YFSETQ. The V and J ends lost 4 bases and 1 base, in that order; junction bases with no gene match: 4. The CDR3 is made up of 14 amino acids. The CDR3 region has the DNA TGCGCCAGCAGCCACGGGACTACCCAAGAGACCCAGTACTTC. Protein sequence: CASSHGTTQETQYF.

V usage is TRBV24-1 and J usage is TRBJ2-1; 11 bases are shared with TRBD1. CDR3 length equals 18 residues. Per germline, CDR1 KGHDR and CDR2 SFDVKD. Trimming cost V 3 bases and J 2 bases; bases outside gene matches: 8. For the CDR3, the DNA is TGTGCCACCAGTGATACAAACCCGGGACAGGGGGCCTACAATGAGCAGTTCTTC. Protein sequence: CATSDTNPGQGAYNEQFF.

The CDR3 DNA reads as TGTGCCAGCAGCCCCAACGGACAGGGAAGGGGCTATGGCTACACCTTC. Translating it yields CASSPNGQGRGYGYTF. This chain joins TRBV28 and TRBJ1-2; 8 nucleotides align to TRBD1. V shed 6 bases, J shed 4 bases, and the junction held 13 bases outside the gene matches. The CDR3 is 16 amino acids. CDR1 is MDHEN, CDR2 SYDVKM, per germline.

This clone occurred once. V and J are TRBV28 and TRBJ2-2; 9 nucleotides align to TRBD1. From germline, CDR1 is MDHEN and CDR2 SYDVKM. The trim removed 8 bases at V and 2 bases at J, leaving 3 bases unmatched. The CDR3 consists of 14 residues. CDR3 in DNA: TGTGCCAGCGACAGGGGGGTCAACACCGGGGAGCTGTTTTTT. Protein: CASDRGVNTGELFF.

This clone was seen a handful of times. The rearrangement joins TRBV2 to TRBJ2-6; 9 bases are shared with TRBD1. CDR3 size: 17 residues. Germline V CDR1 and CDR2: SNHLY, FYNNEI. The V gene end was trimmed by 8 bases and the J gene end by 4 bases; junction bases not matched to a gene: 12. CDR3 loop: CASVRDREVAGANVLTF. The CDR3 DNA follows: TGTGCCAGCGTAAGGGACAGGGAAGTTGCAGGGGCCAACGTCCTGACTTTC. Combining the CDR3 with reference TRBV2 and TRBJ2-6 gives the whole variable domain EPEVTQTPSHQVTQMGQEVILRCVPISNHLYFYWYRQILGQKVEFLVSFYNNEISEKSEIFDDQFSVERPDGSNFTLKIRSTKLEDSAMYFCASVRDREVAGANVLTFGAGSRLTVL.

The chain uses TRBV30 and TRBJ2-2; the D gene is possibly TRBD2 (6 bases). The CDR3 has 13 amino acids. V lost 5 bases to trimming and J lost 6 bases, with 13 bases between them. CDR1 GTSNPN and CDR2 SVGIG come from the germline V gene (reference sequence). The CDR3 sequence: CAWSSAGAGELFF. CDR3 DNA: TGTGCCTGGTCTAGCGCAGGCGCCGGGGAGCTGTTTTTT.

This clone was seen only once. J is TRBJ1-2 and V is TRBV5-1, with 8 bases matching TRBD1. With V trimmed by 4 bases and J by 8 bases, 10 bases remained unmatched. Germline CDR1 is SGHRS and CDR2 is YFSETQ. The CDR3 sequence is 14 residues long. The CDR3 DNA follows: TGCGCCAGCAGCGCCAGGACAGGGCCGGGCGGCTACACCTTC. This gives the protein CASSARTGPGGYTF.

The chain carries TRBV6-1 and TRBJ2-2, with 8 bases that match TRBD1. The germline gives CDR1 MNHNS, CDR2 SASEGT. The CDR3 is made up of 13 amino acids. Losses at the gene ends were 4 bases for V and 8 bases for J; bases not matched to a gene: 3. CDR3 amino acids: CASSGQGAGELFF. Here the CDR3 DNA reads TGTGCCAGCAGTGGGCAGGGGGCGGGGGAGCTGTTTTTT.

The rearrangement uses TRBV28 and TRBJ2-5; 12 nucleotides line up with TRBD2. J was trimmed by 1 base and V by 1 base; bases with no gene match: 10. This CDR3 has 19 amino acids. The V gene's germline CDR1 is MDHEN and CDR2 SYDVKM. For the CDR3, the DNA is TGTGCCAGCAGTTTATTTCGACTAGCGGGGGCCCCGGTCCAAGAGACCCAGTACTTC. This translates into CASSLFRLAGAPVQETQYF.

V is TRBV7-8 and J is TRBJ1-4, with 11 positions matching TRBD1. V gave up 4 bases and J gave up 8 bases; unmatched junction bases: 6. The CDR3 has 15 residues. The germline gives CDR1 SGHVS, CDR2 FQNEAQ. The CDR3 loop reads CASSSGQGAGEKLFF. CDR3 nucleotides: TGTGCCAGCAGCTCCGGACAGGGGGCAGGCGAAAAACTGTTTTTT.

The chain recombines TRBV5-6 with TRBJ2-6; D is unclear. CDR3 length equals 17 residues. Trimming left V 0 bases short and J 0 bases short, with 10 bases between. Germline V gene lookup returns CDR1 SGHDT and CDR2 YYEEEE. CDR3 protein: CASSLASVDSGANVLTF. The CDR3 region has the DNA TGTGCCAGCAGCTTGGCCAGCGTGGACTCTGGGGCCAACGTCCTGACTTTC.

This chain links TRBV5-6 with TRBJ1-1; D ambiguous. V lost 2 bases and J 1 base, leaving 6 bases between the germline ends. This CDR3 spans 13 amino acids. Germline CDR1 SGHDT, CDR2 YYEEEE. Written as DNA, the CDR3 is TGTGCCAGCAGCTTTTTAAAGAACACTGAAGCTTTCTTT. Translation: CASSFLKNTEAFF.

CDR3 sequence reads: CASSQERAFEKLFF. In nucleotides, the CDR3 is TGTGCCAGCAGCCAAGAGAGGGCCTTCGAAAAACTGTTTTTT. The chain has TRBV14 and TRBJ1-4; no clear D gene. Germline V gene sequence: CDR1 SGHDN, CDR2 FVKESK. V was pared by 0 bases and J by 8 bases, with 10 bases between. The CDR3 runs to 14 residues. Variable domain in full (rest from reference TRBV14 and TRBJ1-4): EAGVTQFPSHSVIEKGQTVTLRCDPISGHDNLYWYRRVMGKEIKFLLHFVKESKQDESGMPNNRFLAERTGGTYSTLKVQPAELEDSGVYFCASSQERAFEKLFFGSGTQLSVL.

J is TRBJ2-6 and V is TRBV5-1; perhaps TRBD1 as D (5 bases). Germline V gene data show CDR1 as SGHRS and CDR2 as YFSETQ. The CDR3 has 16 amino acids. V lost 4 bases and J lost 0, with 11 bases in between. CDR3 region: CASSPGHLSGANVLTF. Written as DNA, the CDR3 is TGCGCCAGCAGCCCAGGACACCTCTCTGGGGCCAACGTCCTGACTTTC.